Listed below are T cell receptor beta chains from one sample, sequenced in a study of OX40 agonist ivuxolimab in advanced cancers. The repertoire was sequenced with immunoSEQ multiplex PCR; TCRdb's copy has only in-frame clones and lacks some. Of about 22,000 clones listed, approximately 88% were seen once; the top ten hold around a third. Material: CD4+ or CD8+ T cells sorted from blood, obtained in a trial of the OX40 agonist ivuxolimab. These receptors came from an adult with an advanced solid tumor such as melanoma, head and neck, liver or kidney cancer. The CDR3 runs from the conserved cysteine through the conserved F or W. D genes are given only for firm matches. Clone size is given for some rows only: seen once, a few or many times, or a class if the clone is expanded.

TRBV2	-	TRBJ2-5	-	TGTGCCAGCAGACTTCTTCAGGGGAACCAAGAGACCCAGTACTTC	CASRLLQGNQETQYF
TRBV27	-	TRBJ1-2	-	TGTGCCAGCAGTGGGGGACTAATTCATGGCTACACCTTC	CASSGGLIHGYTF
TRBV4-3	-	TRBJ1-1	TRBD1	TGCGCCAGCAGCCGGGACAGGGTGAGTGAAGCTTTCTTT	CASSRDRVSEAFF
TRBV6-5	-	TRBJ2-5	TRBD2	TGTGCCAGCAGTTCGAGCGGGGGGAATCAAGAGACCCAGTACTTC	CASSSSGGNQETQYF
TRBV29-1	-	TRBJ1-1	-	TGCAGCGTTGTATGGAGGACTGAAGCTTTCTTT	CSVVWRTEAFF
TRBV18	-	TRBJ2-1	TRBD2	TGTGCCAGCTCACCACCCCCGACTAGCCTCAATGAGCAGTTCTTC	CASSPPPTSLNEQFF
TRBV4-2	-	TRBJ2-5	-	TGTGCCAGCAGCCAAGGTACAGGGTCCCAAGAGACCCAGTACTTC	CASSQGTGSQETQYF
TRBV7-9	once	TRBJ2-5	TRBD2	TGTGCCAGCAGCCTCCGGGTAGCGGGAGTGTACCAAGAGACCCAGTACTTC	CASSLRVAGVYQETQYF
TRBV2	-	TRBJ2-3	TRBD2	TGTGCCAGCAGTGAAGGCCAGGGGGTAGCGGGAGATTACGATACGCAGTATTTT	CASSEGQGVAGDYDTQYF
TRBV5-1	-	TRBJ2-7	TRBD2	TGCGCCAGCAGCTTGGAAACTAGCGGGATGGACGAGCAGTACTTC	CASSLETSGMDEQYF
TRBV28	few	TRBJ2-3	TRBD2	TGTGCCAGCGCATTGACTAGCGGGAGAGATGCGCGCACAGATACGCAGTATTTT	CASALTSGRDARTDTQYF
TRBV11-2	few	TRBJ1-6	-	TGTGCCAGCAGCCTAACCCCCCGACAGTTTAATTCACCCCTCCACTTT	CASSLTPRQFNSPLHF
TRBV27	medium-sized	TRBJ2-7	-	TGTGCCAGCAGTTTCGGCAGGACCTACGAGCAGTACTTC	CASSFGRTYEQYF
TRBV5-5	-	TRBJ2-7	TRBD2	TGTGCCAGCAGCTTGGCCCCGGGACTAGCGGGGACAAAATCCAACTACGAGCAGTACTTC	CASSLAPGLAGTKSNYEQYF
TRBV30	many	TRBJ2-7	TRBD1	TGTGCCTGGAGTGTACTAAGGGGGCAGAGCGAGCAGTACTTC	CAWSVLRGQSEQYF
TRBV11-2	-	TRBJ2-3	TRBD1	TGTGCCAGCAGCTTATCCCCTAGGGACAGCCGGGTCTTTTTT	CASSLSPRDSRVFF
TRBV10-1	-	TRBJ2-1	-	TGCGCCAGCACCGGGTCGCTCCTGAATGAGCAGTTCTTC	CASTGSLLNEQFF
TRBV9	many	TRBJ2-3	-	TGTGCCAGCAGCGTAGCTTACGGGGGTGATACGCAGTATTTT	CASSVAYGGDTQYF
TRBV7-6	-	TRBJ2-7	-	TGTGCCAGCAGCTTAGACGTCCTAGAGCAGTACTTC	CASSLDVLEQYF
TRBV10-3	once	TRBJ2-1	-	TGTGCCATCAGCGAGGGGATGGCAGGGGCCTACAATGAGCAGTTCTTC	CAISEGMAGAYNEQFF
TRBV27	-	TRBJ2-3	TRBD2	TGTGCCAGCAGTTTACACCAACTAGCGGCCCCAAGCACAGATACGCAGTATTTT	CASSLHQLAAPSTDTQYF
TRBV9	-	TRBJ2-4	-	TGTGCCAGCAGCGTAGGCCACAGGGAGTCTAGCCAATGGGGGTCAATTCAGTACTTC	CASSVGHRESSQWGSIQYF
TRBV27	-	TRBJ2-1	-	TGTGCCAGCAGTTTGGATGGCTACAATGAGCAGTTCTTC	CASSLDGYNEQFF
TRBV30	many	TRBJ1-1	-	TGTGCCTGGAAGGAGATGGAGGGGACTGAAGCTTTCTTT	CAWKEMEGTEAFF
TRBV29-1	-	TRBJ2-7	TRBD2	TGCAGCGTTGAGTCTACTAGCGGGAGATACGAGCAGTACTTC	CSVESTSGRYEQYF
TRBV7-2	-	TRBJ2-7	-	TGTGCCAGCAGCTCTGAGTGGGGGTCAGGCTCCTACGAGCAGTACTTC	CASSSEWGSGSYEQYF
TRBV19	-	TRBJ2-3	TRBD1	TGTGCCAGTAGTATAGGGCTACAGGGGGCTGCAGATACGCAGTATTTT	CASSIGLQGAADTQYF
TRBV6-1	-	TRBJ2-6	-	TGTGCCAGCACCAGGGCTGGGGCCAACGTCCTGACTTTC	CASTRAGANVLTF
TRBV11-2	-	TRBJ2-1	-	TGTGCCAGCACCCGATTCCCAGCGAGGAGGGGCTCCTACAATGAGCAGTTCTTC	CASTRFPARRGSYNEQFF
TRBV15	-	TRBJ2-7	TRBD2	TGTGCCACCAGCAGAGATAGGCGGGAGGGATCCTACGAGCAGTACTTC	CATSRDRREGSYEQYF
TRBV11-3	-	TRBJ1-4	-	TGTGCCTGGCGGAGGTTCGGCACTAATGAAAAACTGTTTTTT	CAWRRFGTNEKLFF
TRBV27	-	TRBJ1-2	-	TGTGCCAGCAGTTTATCGGCCGGGTTTGGCTACACCTTC	CASSLSAGFGYTF
TRBV7-6	-	TRBJ2-5	TRBD2	TGTGCCAGCAGCTTGACTAGCGGGAGGCCCCAGTACTTC	CASSLTSGRPQYF
TRBV5-1	-	TRBJ2-2	TRBD1	TGCGCCAGCAGCTTAGGGGGCTTAATGGTCGCCGGGGAGCTGTTTTTT	CASSLGGLMVAGELFF
TRBV27	-	TRBJ2-1	-	TGTGCCAGCAGTTTACTTAACCGAGAGCAGTTCTTC	CASSLLNREQFF
TRBV7-3	-	TRBJ2-5	-	TGTGCCAGCAGCCCCCCTGACGTGGAGACCCAGTACTTC	CASSPPDVETQYF
TRBV5-4	-	TRBJ1-2	-	TGTGCCAGCAGCCAAGATCGAGGGTTTAAGGGCTACACCTTC	CASSQDRGFKGYTF
TRBV11-2	-	TRBJ2-7	-	TGTGCCAGCAGACTAGTCCCTGAGGGGGGGAACTACGAGCAGTACTTC	CASRLVPEGGNYEQYF
TRBV27	-	TRBJ2-1	-	TGTGCCAGCAGCTGGCTAGCAACCCACTACAATGAGCAGTTCTTC	CASSWLATHYNEQFF
TRBV19	-	TRBJ1-2	TRBD1	TGTGCCAGTACCACCCCCTGGACAGGGGGCAGCTATGGCTACACCTTC	CASTTPWTGGSYGYTF
TRBV30	-	TRBJ2-5	-	TGTGCCTGGAGTGTACTGAGCCCCGGGGACCAGTACTTC	CAWSVLSPGDQYF
TRBV5-1	once	TRBJ1-1	TRBD1	TGCGCCAGCAGCTTGGATGACAGGGGATTGAACACTGAAGCTTTCTTT	CASSLDDRGLNTEAFF
TRBV27	-	TRBJ1-2	-	TGTGCCAGCAGTTTCCTGCCCCAGGCCCTCTCGGGTGGCTACACCTTC	CASSFLPQALSGGYTF
TRBV5-4	-	TRBJ1-1	TRBD1	TGTGCCAGCAGCTTTGCAGGGGGTAACACTGAAGCTTTCTTT	CASSFAGGNTEAFF
TRBV4-1	-	TRBJ2-7	TRBD1	TGCGCCAGCAGCCAAGGGACAGGGGGCTCCTACGAGCAGTACTTC	CASSQGTGGSYEQYF
TRBV15	-	TRBJ2-5	-	TGTGCCACCAGCAGAGTCCCATGGACAGCCGGCGAGACCCAGTACTTC	CATSRVPWTAGETQYF